This T cell receptor (beta chain) derives from a study of T cells in tumors after PD-1 blockade. Study context: Patients received pembrolizumab 200 mg every 3 weeks or cemiplimab 350 mg every 2 weeks. During anti-PD-1 treatment, some patients continued daily vismodegib 150 mg. Tumor samples yielded approximately 22-fold more depth than single-cell TCR sequencing. Broader study findings: About 45% of tumor TCR clonotypes were also found in blood.

In this sample, this clone turned up a few times. The antigen is undetermined. Assay used: immunoSEQ multiplex PCR; TCRdb lists only in-frame clones, some missing. The sample holds fewer than 9,000 clones; 65% are singletons and the top ten take approximately 5%. The CDR3 sequence is 15 residues long. With 2 bases clipped from V and 7 bases from J, the junction kept 8 bases outside the gene matches. The germline V gene encodes CDR1 SGHRS and CDR2 YFSETQ. The material was tumor tissue, obtained after anti-PD-1 treatment. This receptor was identified in a human donor with basal cell carcinoma. The V call is TRBV5-1, the J call TRBJ2-2; TRBD1 matches at 7 bases. CDR3 nucleotide sequence: TGCGCCAGCAGCTTCACAGGGGAAACGAGCGGGGAGCTGTTTTTT. This sequence encodes CASSFTGETSGELFF.